These 5 T cell receptor beta chains came from one sample sequenced in a study of tumor and adjacent non-tumor tissue in lung cancer. RNA was extracted from bulk tissue without any cell sorting. TCRbeta libraries were built with three rounds of nested PCR, modified from ARM-PCR. From the multiplex PCR reads, TCRdb called clonotypes with MiXCR, one entry per CDR3 protein. The repertoire holds roughly 200,000 distinct CDR3 sequences, with 71% as singletons. The specimen was lung tumor tissue. Receptor source: a man aged 55-75 years with non-small cell lung cancer.

V usage is TRBV4-2 and J usage is TRBJ2-1; 8 bases match TRBD1. CDR3 length: 17 residues. Unmatched junction bases numbered 11, after V lost 0 bases and J lost 7 bases. Germline loops: CDR1 LGHNA, CDR2 YNFKEQ. The CDR3 DNA follows: TGTGCCAGCAGCCAAGATTGGGAAACAGGGGGGAGGAATGAGCAGTTCTTC. The encoded protein is CASSQDWETGGRNEQFF.

This clonotype was seen a handful of times. The chain is built from TRBV4-1 and TRBJ2-3, with 7 bases lining up with TRBD2. The CDR3 has 13 residues. V was pared by 3 bases and J by 6 bases, with 3 bases of the junction left unmatched. CDR1 MGHRA and CDR2 YSYEKL come from the germline V gene. The CDR3 protein is CASSQGLMDTQYF. The CDR3 DNA is TGCGCCAGCAGCCAGGGACTAATGGATACGCAGTATTTT.

To note about this clonotype: This sequence may be a read error, since a much larger clone differs from it by one base. This chain joins TRBV6-1 and TRBJ2-3, with 11 bases aligning to TRBD2. CDR1 is MNHNS and CDR2 is SASEGT in the germline V gene. The CDR3 consists of 15 residues. The junction had 2 bases not matched to a gene; V was cut back by 4 bases and J by 2 bases. The CDR3 is CASSGLAGNTDTQYF. The CDR3 coding sequence is TGTGCCAGCAGTGGACTAGCGGGGAACACAGATACGCAGTATTTT.

Comments on this clonotype: A much larger clone sits a single nucleotide away, making a read error possible. The V and J genes are TRBV6-6 and TRBJ1-4; possibly TRBD1 for D (5 bases). The CDR3 extends over 14 amino acids. The germline V gene has CDR1 MNHNY and CDR2 SVGAGI (reference sequence). CDR3 DNA sequence: TGTGTCTCAACACGGAGGGGCAGAAGTGAAAAACTGTTTTTT. It codes for CVSTRRGRSEKLFF.

Note on this clonotype: The germline gene is not matched at one end of the junction; a read error may be the cause. The chain combines TRBV4-2 with TRBJ2-3; a possible D gene is TRBD2 (5 bases). CDR1 LGHNA and CDR2 YNFKEQ come from the germline V gene. CDR3 length: 14 residues. The CDR3 loop reads CASSQIGSIDTQYF. CDR3 nucleotides: TGTGCCAGCAGCCAAATAGGGAGCATAGATACGCAGTATTTT.